This T cell receptor (beta chain) is drawn from a study of control samples from healthy donors and cancer patients. TCRdb keeps only in-frame clones here, not all; method: immunoSEQ multiplex PCR. The table records over 150,000 clones, more than 80% of them present only once. The CDR3 covers 12 residues. V lost 6 bases and J 6 bases, leaving 12 bases between the germline ends. CDR1 MNHEY and CDR2 SMNVEV come from the germline V gene (reference sequence). Sequences were obtained from blood. The J gene is TRBJ2-7, the V gene TRBV27, with D tentatively TRBD1 (5 bases). The sequence was obtained from a man aged 25-45 years in good health. The CDR3 DNA follows: TGTGCCAGCAGCCATAGAAGGGGCGAGCAGTACTTC. Protein: CASSHRRGEQYF.